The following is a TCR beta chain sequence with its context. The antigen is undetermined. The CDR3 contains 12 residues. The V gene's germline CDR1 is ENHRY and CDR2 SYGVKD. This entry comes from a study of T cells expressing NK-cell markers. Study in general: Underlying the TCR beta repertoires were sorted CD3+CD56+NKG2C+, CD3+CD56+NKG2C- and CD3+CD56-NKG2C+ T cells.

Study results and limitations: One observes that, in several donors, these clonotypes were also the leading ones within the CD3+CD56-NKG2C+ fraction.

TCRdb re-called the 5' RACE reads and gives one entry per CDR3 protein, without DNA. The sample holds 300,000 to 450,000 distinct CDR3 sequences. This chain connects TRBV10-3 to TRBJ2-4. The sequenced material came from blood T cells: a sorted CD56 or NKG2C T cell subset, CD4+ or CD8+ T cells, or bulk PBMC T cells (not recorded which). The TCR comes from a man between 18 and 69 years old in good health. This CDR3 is CAISERENIQYF.